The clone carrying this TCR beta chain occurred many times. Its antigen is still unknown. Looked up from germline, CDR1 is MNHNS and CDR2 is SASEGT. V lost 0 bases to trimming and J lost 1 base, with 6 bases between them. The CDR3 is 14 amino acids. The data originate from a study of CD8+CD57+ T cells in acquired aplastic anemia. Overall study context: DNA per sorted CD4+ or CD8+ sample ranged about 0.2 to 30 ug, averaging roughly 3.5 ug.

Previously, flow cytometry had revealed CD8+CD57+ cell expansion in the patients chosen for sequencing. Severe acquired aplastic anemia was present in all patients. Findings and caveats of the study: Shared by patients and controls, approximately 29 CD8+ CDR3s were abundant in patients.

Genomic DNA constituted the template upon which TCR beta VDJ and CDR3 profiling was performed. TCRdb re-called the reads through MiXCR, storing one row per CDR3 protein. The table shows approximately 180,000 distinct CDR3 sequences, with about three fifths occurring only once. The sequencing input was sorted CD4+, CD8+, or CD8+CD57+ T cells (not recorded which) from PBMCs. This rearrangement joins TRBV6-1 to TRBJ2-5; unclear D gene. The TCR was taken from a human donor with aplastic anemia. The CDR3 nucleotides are TGTGCCAGCAGTGAAGCTCCGAGCCAAGAGACCCAGTACTTC. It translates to CASSEAPSQETQYF.